Below are 24 T cell receptor beta chains sequenced from a single sample in a study of CD8+ T cells in alopecia areata. Separation of pooled cutaneous lymph node cells was by sorting with CD4, CD8alpha, NKG2D, NKG2ACE and other markers. Extraction of RNA preceded its reverse transcription into cDNA, which served as the sequencing template. Sequencing was performed with immunoSEQ multiplex PCR; in TCRdb, only in-frame clones are kept and a portion is missing. The record shows over 250,000 clones for this sample, with no singletons present. Input material: CD4+ T cells sorted from a lymph node. The receptor source for this set is a C3H/HeJ mouse with alopecia areata. Strain MHC haplotype: H2-k.

Notes on this clone: Mouse gene names and germline throughout. The read ends 3 residues shy of where the CDR3 ends; the end is completed using the germline J gene. At the DNA level, this CDR3 is encoded by other sequences in the same sample as well. J is TRBJ1-6 and V is TRBV19; D is unresolved. TRBJ1-6 is filed as an ORF, its function uncertain. The V gene lost 3 bases and the J gene lost 5 bases, with 6 bases spanning the gap. The CDR3 sequence is 13 residues long. Germline assignment: CDR1 FNHDT and CDR2 SITEND (reference sequence). CDR3 sequence reads: CASSTTDNSPLYF. Incomplete CDR3 DNA: TGTGCCAGCAGTACCACAGATAATTCGCCC.

This clone has just a few counts. Gene names follow the mouse nomenclature. The read comes to an end 4 residues before the CDR3 does, leaving the germline J gene to fill in the end. The chain employs TRBV5 and TRBJ2-7, with TRBD2 matching 11 bases. In germline, CDR1 is LGHNA, CDR2 YNLKQL (reference sequence). There are 15 residues in the CDR3. CDR3 bases read: TGTGCCAGCAGCCAACTGACTGGGGGGGAATAT. It specifies CASSQLTGGEY. From start to end, the CDR3 is CASSQLTGGEYEQYF.

This clone has just a few counts. All gene names here are mouse names. The read ends 4 residues before the CDR3 terminus; that terminus is restored from the germline J gene. The sample holds other DNA sequences that translate to the same CDR3. The rearrangement uses TRBV13-1 and TRBJ1-1; weak D call: TRBD1 (5 bases). CDR1 is NSHNY and CDR2 is SYGAGN in the germline V gene. The CDR3 sequence is 15 residues long. V dropped 0 bases and J dropped 0 bases, with 9 bases sitting between them. This CDR3 reads CASSDGGGANTEVFF. The part of the CDR3 DNA that was read is TGTGCCAGCAGTGATGGTGGGGGTGCAAACACA.

This clone was seen a handful of times. Gene names are the mouse ones. Partial CDR3 DNA: TGTGCCAGCAGCCAAGTGGGACTGGGGGCCGGTGCAGAA. The encoded protein is CASSQVGLGAGAE. In full, the CDR3 is CASSQVGLGAGAETLYF. The chain couples TRBV5 to TRBJ2-3; 11 nucleotides agree with TRBD2. The CDR3 end falls 4 residues outside the read, so it is completed with the germline J gene. Germline values: CDR1 LGHNA, CDR2 YNLKQL (reference sequence). V shed 1 base, J shed 1 base, and the junction held 4 bases outside the gene matches. The length of the CDR3 is 17 residues.

This clone has at least ten counts. The gene names here belong to mouse. The CDR3 extends 4 residues past the end of the read, so its final part is completed from the germline J gene. Other DNA sequences in this specimen translate into the identical CDR3. The chain has TRBV13-3 and TRBJ2-2; D call uncertain. The V gene lost 3 bases and the J gene lost 0 bases, with 6 bases spanning the gap. Germline V CDR1 and CDR2: NNHDY, SYVADS. The CDR3 spans 14 residues. The CDR3 reads CASSVRANTGQLYF. The part of the CDR3 DNA that was read is TGTGCCAGCAGTGTCAGAGCAAACACCGGG.

Note on this clone: The gene names given are mouse names. The read terminates 4 residues before the CDR3 end, so the remaining end is supplied by the germline J gene. The J gene is TRBJ2-3, the V gene TRBV13-1; possible D gene TRBD2, 5 bases. Germline assignment: CDR1 NSHNY and CDR2 SYGAGN. V was cut by 2 bases and J by 0 bases, with 13 bases left in between. This CDR3 has 16 amino acids. This CDR3 reads CASSEVAGSSAETLYF. Incomplete CDR3 DNA: TGTGCCAGCAGTGAAGTGGCTGGGTCTAGTGCAGAA.

In its sample, this clone was seen a few times. Gene names and germline match the mouse. This chain's CDR3 is CASSIVRDRGEVFF. The CDR3 bases that were read are TGTGCCAGCAGTATAGTCCGGGACAGGGGA. The V call is TRBV19, the J call TRBJ1-1; 10 bases match TRBD1. Read sequence stops 4 residues before the CDR3 end, and the germline J gene provides the missing end. Germline loops: CDR1 FNHDT, CDR2 SITEND (reference sequence). The CDR3 loop spans 14 amino acids.

Points on this clone: Genes and germline come from the mouse. Sequencing ends 4 residues short of the CDR3 end; the germline J gene provides the rest. The chain is built from TRBV4 and TRBJ1-1; D ambiguous. Germline lookup yields CDR1 LGHDT and CDR2 YNNKQL (reference sequence). Trimming shortened V by 4 bases and J by 1 base, and 4 bases separated the two germline ends. CDR3 length: 12 residues. The DNA read from the CDR3 is TGTGCCAGCAGCTTTCAAAACACA. Translating it yields CASSFQNT. The full CDR3 reads CASSFQNTEVFF. The whole variable domain, remainder taken from reference TRBV4 and TRBJ1-1, is ETAVFQTPNYHVTQVGNEVSFNCKQTLGHDTMYWYKQDSKKLLKIMFSYNNKQLIVNETVPRRFSPQSSDKAHLNLRIKSVEPEDSAVYLCASSFQNTEVFFGKGTRLTVV.

On this clone: Gene names are the mouse ones. The CDR3 goes on 4 residues after the read ends, and that part is filled in from the germline J gene. The rearrangement joins TRBV19 to TRBJ2-7, with D unclear. Deletions cut 5 bases from V and 0 bases from J, with 9 bases between. This CDR3 is 13 amino acids long. Germline V CDR1 and CDR2: FNHDT, SITEND (reference sequence). The CDR3 is CASSTQNSYEQYF. The covered CDR3 bases are TGTGCCAGCAGCACTCAAAACTCCTAT.

This clone has a count of ten or more. Each gene name is a mouse one. The CDR3 end is not reached by the read, which stops 3 residues before it; the germline J gene fills it in. The V call is TRBV17, the J call TRBJ1-6; perhaps TRBD1 as D (6 bases). TRBJ1-6 is reported as an ORF; its role is uncertain. There are 13 residues in the CDR3. V lost 10 bases to trimming and J lost 4 bases, with 11 bases between them. Germline assignment: CDR1 MNHDT and CDR2 YYDKIL. The part of the CDR3 DNA that was read is TGTGCTACCCCTACAGGGTATAATTCGCCC. Its translation: CATPTGYNSP. The full CDR3 protein reads CATPTGYNSPLYF.

A few counts support this clone. Gene names are mouse gene names. The observed sequence ends 4 residues before the CDR3 terminus, with the missing tail filled in from the germline J gene. This chain connects TRBV19 to TRBJ1-1, with a weak D call TRBD1 (5 bases). Looked up from germline, CDR1 is FNHDT and CDR2 is SITEND (reference sequence). The CDR3 totals 13 residues. V gave up 4 bases and J gave up 1 base, with 8 bases separating them. The sequenced part of the CDR3 DNA is TGTGCCAGCAGTGGGGGGGTGAACACA. Protein product: CASSGGVNT. The whole CDR3 is CASSGGVNTEVFF.

This clone appeared a few times. The gene symbols are mouse symbols. The CDR3 goes on 4 residues after the read ends, and that part is filled in from the germline J gene. The chain is built from TRBV13-2 and TRBJ2-7; D unclear. V was pared by 1 base and J by 3 bases, with 8 bases between. There are 13 residues in the CDR3. Per germline, CDR1 NNHNN and CDR2 SYGAGS (reference sequence). The CDR3 loop reads CASGDQQIYEQYF. The DNA read from the CDR3 is TGTGCCAGCGGTGATCAGCAGATCTAT.

This clone was seen a few times. Gene names follow the mouse nomenclature. The read ends 4 residues shy of where the CDR3 ends; the end is completed using the germline J gene. The chain recombines TRBV13-1 with TRBJ2-1, with D possibly matching TRBD1 (6 bases). V lost 2 bases and J lost 0, with 9 bases in between. The length of the CDR3 is 15 residues. Germline CDR1 is NSHNY and CDR2 is SYGAGN. CDR3 amino acids: CASSEPGANYAEQFF. The DNA read from the CDR3 is TGTGCCAGCAGTGAACCAGGGGCTAACTATGCT.

This clone was recorded a few times. The gene symbols are mouse symbols. The CDR3 end falls 4 residues outside the read, so it is completed with the germline J gene. This CDR3 is also generated by other DNA sequences in the sample. The chain is built from TRBV17 and TRBJ1-1; weak D call: TRBD1 (5 bases). The CDR3 contains 14 residues. V was shortened by 3 bases and J by 1 base, with 9 bases between the two germline ends. Germline V lookup: CDR1 MNHDT, CDR2 YYDKIL. Partial CDR3 DNA: TGTGCTAGCAGTAGGGCCAGGGTGAACACA. Translation: CASSRARVNT. The CDR3 as a whole reads CASSRARVNTEVFF.

This clone appeared a few times. The genes and germline here are from mouse. The CDR3 goes on 4 residues after the read ends, and that part is filled in from the germline J gene. The identical CDR3 is also encoded by other nucleotide sequences in the sample. V is TRBV31 and J is TRBJ2-5; 8 nucleotides agree with TRBD1. With V trimmed by 1 base and J by 2 bases, 2 bases remained unmatched. CDR1 and CDR2 from the germline V gene are GKSSPN and SITVG. This CDR3 comprises 14 residues. The CDR3 sequence: CAWSPGQVQDTQYF. The covered CDR3 bases are TGTGCCTGGAGTCCGGGACAGGTCCAAGAC.

Remarks on this clone: Gene names refer to mouse genes. The read gets to within 4 residues of the CDR3 end, and the germline J gene fills in the rest. This chain joins TRBV5 and TRBJ1-2; TRBD1 matches at 7 bases. This CDR3 spans 14 amino acids. Germline V gives CDR1 LGHNA, CDR2 YNLKQL (reference sequence). The CDR3 DNA, read in part, is TGTGCCAGCAGCCAAGAGGTCACAGGGGTC. Its protein is CASSQEVTGV. The CDR3 reads in full as CASSQEVTGVDYTF.

This clone was seen more than once but under ten times. The gene names given are mouse names. Read sequence stops 4 residues before the CDR3 end, and the germline J gene provides the missing end. The chain links TRBV13-3 to TRBJ2-5; 10 bases agree with TRBD2. Trimming took 0 bases from V and 0 from J; bases not matched to a gene: 4. The CDR3 totals 17 residues. CDR1 and CDR2 (germline): NNHDY, SYVADS. The CDR3: CASSDGLGGINQDTQYF. Partial CDR3 DNA: TGTGCCAGCAGTGATGGACTGGGGGGAATTAACCAAGAC.

This clone was picked up a small number of times. Gene and germline names: mouse. The CDR3 end lies 4 residues beyond the end of the read and is filled in from the germline J gene. The chain has TRBV13-2 and TRBJ2-7, with 7 bases lining up with TRBD2. There are 14 residues in the CDR3. Germline loops: CDR1 NNHNN, CDR2 SYGAGS (reference sequence). Trimming removed 1 base from V and 3 bases from J; junction bases left unmatched: 4. The covered CDR3 bases are TGTGCCAGCGGTGATTCGGGGGGGTACTAT. It is translated as CASGDSGGYY. The full CDR3 is CASGDSGGYYEQYF.

This clone was detected only a few times. The genes are named according to mouse. The CDR3 extends 4 residues past the end of the read, so its final part is completed from the germline J gene. The gene calls are TRBV19 and TRBJ2-2; 8 bases match TRBD2. V shed 5 bases and J 1 base; nucleotides not matched to a gene: 4. CDR3 length: 15 amino acids. Germline V gives CDR1 FNHDT, CDR2 SITEND (reference sequence). The sequenced CDR3 bases are TGTGCCAGCAGCGCGACTGGGGAAAACACCGGG. This encodes CASSATGENTG. From start to end, the CDR3 is CASSATGENTGQLYF.

With regard to this clone: Genes and germline come from the mouse. The sequenced part of the CDR3 DNA is TGTGCCAGCGGTGATGCGGGCTGGGGGGGCATTAACCAAGAC. Translated, it gives CASGDAGWGGINQD. The whole CDR3 protein reads CASGDAGWGGINQDTQYF. The rearrangement joins TRBV13-2 to TRBJ2-5; TRBD2 matches 10 bases. The CDR3 is cut off 4 residues early in the read; its end comes from the germline J gene. Germline V gene data show CDR1 as NNHNN and CDR2 as SYGAGS (reference sequence). V was pared by 0 bases and J by 0 bases, with 7 bases of the junction left unmatched. This CDR3 contains 18 residues.

Regarding this clone: Gene names denote mouse genes. With the read ending 4 residues before the CDR3 end, the germline J gene is used to fill in that end. The sample contains more than one DNA sequence encoding this CDR3. The chain joins TRBV5 to TRBJ2-2; TRBD1 might be the D (5 bases). Trimming took off 4 bases at V and 1 base at J, with 7 bases between the two ends. The CDR3 covers 14 residues. Germline V gene sequence: CDR1 LGHNA, CDR2 YNLKQL (reference sequence). CDR3: CASSPQGNTGQLYF. CDR3 bases read: TGTGCCAGCAGCCCTCAGGGAAACACCGGG.

Worth noting for this clone: Gene and germline names: mouse. The read ends 4 residues shy of where the CDR3 ends; the end is completed using the germline J gene. This chain connects TRBV13-1 to TRBJ2-1; D not certain. The CDR3 covers 11 residues. CDR1 is NSHNY and CDR2 is SYGAGN in the germline V gene. CDR3 DNA, as far as it was read: TGTGCCAGCAGTGCCCACTCT. Amino acids: CASSAHS. The CDR3 in full is CASSAHSEQFF.

A remark on this clone: Mouse gene names and germline throughout. The CDR3 goes on 4 residues after the read ends, and that part is filled in from the germline J gene. The chain uses TRBV13-1 and TRBJ2-2, with D possibly matching TRBD2 (7 bases). V dropped 0 bases and J dropped 2 bases, with 8 bases sitting between them. This CDR3 has 15 residues. In germline, CDR1 is NSHNY, CDR2 SYGAGN. The covered CDR3 bases are TGTGCCAGCAGTGATGAGGGGGGGAACACCGGG. This gives the protein CASSDEGGNTG. From start to end, the CDR3 is CASSDEGGNTGQLYF.

This clone was counted a few times. Germline and genes: mouse. The read falls 4 residues short of the CDR3 end, and the missing part is taken from the germline J gene. Other DNA sequences in the same sample also yield this CDR3. The chain couples TRBV5 to TRBJ2-7, with TRBD2 matching over 12 bases. The CDR3 has 15 amino acids. The V gene's germline CDR1 is LGHNA and CDR2 YNLKQL (reference sequence). This CDR3 is CASSQEGDWGDEQYF. The CDR3 DNA, read in part, is TGTGCCAGCAGCCAAGAGGGGGACTGGGGGGAT.